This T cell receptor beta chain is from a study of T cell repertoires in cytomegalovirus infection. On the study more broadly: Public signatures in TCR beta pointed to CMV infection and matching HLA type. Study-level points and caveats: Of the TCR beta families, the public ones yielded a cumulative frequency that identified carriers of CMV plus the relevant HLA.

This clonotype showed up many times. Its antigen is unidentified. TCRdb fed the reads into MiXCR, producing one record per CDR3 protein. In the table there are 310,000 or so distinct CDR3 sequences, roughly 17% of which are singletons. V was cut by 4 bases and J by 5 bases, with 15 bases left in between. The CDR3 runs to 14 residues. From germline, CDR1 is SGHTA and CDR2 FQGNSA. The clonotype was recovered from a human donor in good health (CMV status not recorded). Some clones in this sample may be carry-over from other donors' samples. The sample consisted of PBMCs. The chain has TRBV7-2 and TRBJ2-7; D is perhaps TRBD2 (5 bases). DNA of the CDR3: TGTGCCAGCAGCTCCAGCAATACCGGGGACGAGCAGTACTTC. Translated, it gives CASSSSNTGDEQYF.